The rows below give T cell receptor beta chains drawn from one sample of a study of blood T cells in healthy people across ages. TCRdb re-derived calls from the 5' RACE reads in MiXCR, one entry per CDR3 protein. The data contain approximately 1.5 million distinct CDR3 sequences, almost 35% of them singletons. The sequenced sample consisted of blood. The receptors derive from a woman aged 30 to 39 in good health. CDR3s include the opening cysteine and the closing phenylalanine or tryptophan. D genes are given only for firm matches. The listing skips clone size in some rows; elsewhere it reads once, few, many or a size class.

clone_size j_call v_call d_call cdr3_aa cdr3_nt
. TRBJ1-5 TRBV7-8 . CASSLARRGTSHQPQHF TGTGCCAGCAGCTTAGCGCGGAGGGGGACCTCGCATCAGCCCCAGCATTTT
few TRBJ2-1 TRBV7-8 . CASSVSLNNEQFF TGTGCCAGCAGCGTAAGCCTTAACAATGAGCAGTTCTTC
. TRBJ2-3 TRBV9 TRBD2 CASSLREAGLADTQYF TGTGCCAGCAGCCTCCGGGAAGCGGGGCTCGCAGATACGCAGTATTTT
few TRBJ2-5 TRBV3-1 . CASSQEPTLEKETQYF TGTGCCAGCAGCCAGGAGCCGACACTGGAAAAAGAGACCCAGTACTTC
. TRBJ1-2 TRBV7-9 TRBD1 CASSLGRQGINYGYTF TGTGCCAGCAGCTTAGGTCGACAGGGCATTAACTATGGCTACACCTTC
. TRBJ2-1 TRBV9 . CASSVSLPGRSYNEQFF TGTGCCAGCAGCGTCTCTCTGCCGGGGCGCTCCTACAATGAGCAGTTCTTC
few TRBJ2-7 TRBV10-3 TRBD2 CAISEPMGLVHEQYF TGTGCCATCAGTGAGCCCATGGGACTAGTTCACGAGCAGTACTTC
. TRBJ2-3 TRBV7-9 TRBD1 CASSFTGTGAPSTDTQYF TGTGCCAGCAGCTTCACCGGGACAGGGGCCCCAAGCACAGATACGCAGTATTTT
once TRBJ2-1 TRBV18 . CASSPDRQNNEQFF TGTGCCAGCTCACCGGACAGACAAAACAATGAGCAGTTCTTC
few TRBJ2-5 TRBV6-1 TRBD2 CASSDWGGQETQYF TGTGCCAGCAGTGATTGGGGGGGCCAAGAGACCCAGTACTTC
. TRBJ2-7 TRBV7-6 . CASSPSLGSSYEQYF TGTGCCAGCAGCCCATCACTCGGGAGCTCCTACGAGCAGTACTTC
. TRBJ2-7 TRBV6-2/TRBV6-3 . CASSYGGSTYEQYF TGTGCCAGCAGTTACGGTGGGAGTACTTACGAGCAGTACTTC
. TRBJ1-2 TRBV10-1 . CASSESAGFYTF TGCGCCAGCAGTGAGTCAGCGGGATTTTACACCTTC
few TRBJ2-3 TRBV15 . CATSKSRKGIVPDTQYF TGTGCCACCAGCAAGAGCCGGAAAGGGATCGTCCCAGATACGCAGTATTTT
once TRBJ2-1 TRBV30 . CAWRLGLGEQFF TGTGCCTGGAGACTGGGCCTTGGTGAGCAGTTCTTC
few TRBJ1-6 TRBV27 . CASSLIVGRYNSPLHF TGTGCCAGCAGTTTAATCGTCGGACGGTATAATTCACCCCTCCACTTT
. TRBJ1-1 TRBV29-1 TRBD1 CSVTGRTEAFF TGCAGCGTGACAGGGCGCACTGAAGCTTTCTTT
. TRBJ2-7 TRBV7-9 . CASSPSASRRHEQYF TGTGCCAGCAGCCCTTCAGCTAGCCGCCGCCACGAGCAGTACTTC
. TRBJ1-1 TRBV20-1 . CSARATDYTEAFF TGCAGTGCTAGAGCCACGGACTACACTGAAGCTTTCTTT
many TRBJ2-3 TRBV29-1 . CSGLGLGTDTQYF TGCAGCGGTCTGGGGCTAGGCACAGATACGCAGTATTTT